A single sample is the source of the 9 T cell receptor beta chains below, sequenced in a study of T cells in Graves' hyperthyroidism and ophthalmopathy. RNA transcripts were the template for amplifying TCR beta CDR3 regions. Using the HTBI primer set, a first-round RT-PCR was run on the TCR CDR3. Each CDR3 protein gets one entry after TCRdb re-called the multiplex PCR reads with MiXCR. The data contain hundreds of thousands of distinct CDR3 sequences, over 10% of them singletons. Sequencing used blood. The receptors originated from a woman aged 18 to 35 with Graves' hyperthyroidism.

The table lists this clonotype with a few counts. The chain uses TRBV6-5 and TRBJ1-3; no reliable D call. V was trimmed by 0 bases and J by 3 bases, leaving 12 bases between them. Germline-derived CDR1 and CDR2 are MNHEY and SVGAGI. The CDR3 consists of 16 residues. The CDR3: CASSYSATSYGNTIYF. In DNA form, the CDR3 reads TGTGCCAGCAGTTACTCGGCCACTAGTTATGGAAACACCATATATTTT.

This clonotype was detected a few times. This chain connects TRBV9 to TRBJ2-3; no firm D call. The CDR3 runs to 14 residues. V was clipped by 0 bases and J by 3 bases, with 8 bases between them. Germline V gene lookup returns CDR1 SGDLS and CDR2 YYNGEE. CDR3 region: CASSVEVGTDTQYF. CDR3 nucleotides: TGTGCCAGCAGCGTAGAGGTGGGAACAGATACGCAGTATTTT.

The table lists this clonotype with many counts. J is TRBJ2-1 and V is TRBV20-1; D is ambiguous. Germline V gene sequence: CDR1 DFQATT, CDR2 SNEGSKA (reference sequence). Trimming shortened V by 3 bases and J by 9 bases, and 9 bases separated the two germline ends. The CDR3 runs 11 residues. CDR3: CSARGSGEQFF. As DNA, the CDR3 is TGCAGTGCTAGGGGTTCCGGTGAGCAGTTCTTC.

This clonotype was seen repeatedly, ten times or more. The chain employs TRBV4-3 and TRBJ2-1; D unclear. V was pared by 4 bases and J by 4 bases, with 26 bases between. CDR1 and CDR2 (germline): LGHNA, YSLEER. This CDR3 spans 19 amino acids. The CDR3 sequence: CASSLEMSPAFVGYNEQFF. The CDR3 DNA sequence: TGCGCCAGCAGCCTTGAGATGTCCCCAGCGTTTGTAGGATACAATGAGCAGTTCTTC.

This clonotype was counted once. A much bigger clone sits one base away, suggesting this may be a read error. This chain joins TRBV20-1 and TRBJ2-5; D unclear. The germline V gene has CDR1 DFQATT and CDR2 SNEGSKA (reference sequence). The CDR3 spans 12 residues. The CDR3 DNA reads as TGCAGTGCGGCTTGGACGGAAGAGACCCTGTACTTC. Its translation is CSAAWTEETLYF.

The chain carries TRBV4-1 and TRBJ2-3, with 12 bases matching TRBD2. Germline CDR1 is MGHRA and CDR2 is YSYEKL. Trimming took 3 bases from V and 1 from J; bases not matched to a gene: 2. The CDR3 runs 16 residues. CDR3 DNA: TGCGCCAGCAGCCACGGACTAGCGGGACGCACAGATACGCAGTATTTT. Translating it yields CASSHGLAGRTDTQYF.

The chain is built from TRBV7-9 and TRBJ2-7; D perhaps matches TRBD1 (6 bases). Germline V CDR1 and CDR2: SEHNR, FQNEAQ (reference sequence). The ends were cut back, 6 bases at V and 0 bases at J, with 15 bases in the middle. The CDR3 runs 15 residues. CDR3 sequence (DNA): TGTGCCAGCAGACACCGGGACAAAAGCTCCTACGAGCAGTACTTC. It specifies CASRHRDKSSYEQYF.

This clonotype was picked up many times. The chain carries TRBV6-1 and TRBJ2-3, with a possible D match to TRBD2 (6 bases). This CDR3 is built from 15 residues. Per the germline V gene, CDR1 is MNHNS and CDR2 is SASEGT. V was cut by 3 bases and J by 0 bases, with 10 bases left in between. DNA of the CDR3: TGTGCCAGCAGTGAGGTGGGACTCAGCACAGATACGCAGTATTTT. Protein product: CASSEVGLSTDTQYF.

The V call is TRBV29-1, the J call TRBJ2-7; 10 bases are shared with TRBD1. CDR1 SQVTM and CDR2 ANQGSEA come from the germline V gene. The CDR3 has 13 residues. V gave up 4 bases and J gave up 1 base; unmatched junction bases: 1. This CDR3 is CSVVGQGSYEQYF. CDR3 coding DNA: TGCAGCGTTGTGGGACAGGGGTCCTACGAGCAGTACTTC.